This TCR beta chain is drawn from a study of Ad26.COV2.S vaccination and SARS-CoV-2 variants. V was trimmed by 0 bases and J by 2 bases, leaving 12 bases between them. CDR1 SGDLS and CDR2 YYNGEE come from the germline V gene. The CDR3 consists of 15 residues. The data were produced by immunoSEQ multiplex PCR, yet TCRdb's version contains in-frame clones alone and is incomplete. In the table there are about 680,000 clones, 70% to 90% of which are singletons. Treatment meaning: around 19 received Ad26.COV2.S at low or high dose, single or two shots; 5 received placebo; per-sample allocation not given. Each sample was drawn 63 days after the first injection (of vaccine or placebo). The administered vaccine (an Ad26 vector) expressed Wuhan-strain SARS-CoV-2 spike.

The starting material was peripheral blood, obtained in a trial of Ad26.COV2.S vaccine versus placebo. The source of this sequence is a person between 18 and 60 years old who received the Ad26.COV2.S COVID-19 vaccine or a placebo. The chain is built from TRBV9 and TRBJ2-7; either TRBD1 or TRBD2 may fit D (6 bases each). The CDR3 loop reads CASSVAGGVAYEQYF. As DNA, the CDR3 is TGTGCCAGCAGCGTAGCCGGGGGCGTCGCCTACGAGCAGTACTTC.